What follows are 14 T cell receptor beta chains derived from one specimen sequenced in a study of T cells expressing NK-cell markers. From its re-call of the 5' RACE reads, TCRdb lists each CDR3 protein once, without DNA. Recorded for this sample: around 260,000 distinct CDR3 sequences. The sequenced sample was blood T cells: a sorted CD56 or NKG2C T cell subset, CD4+ or CD8+ T cells, or bulk PBMC T cells (not recorded which). Receptors originate from a woman between 18 and 69 years old in good health.

The chain carries TRBV18 and TRBJ1-1. CDR1 and CDR2 from the germline V gene are KGHSH and LQKENI. The CDR3 is 20 residues long. The chain's CDR3 is CASSPLLLVHSKKMNTEAFF.

J is TRBJ1-6 and V is TRBV27; the TCRdb D gene call, TRBD1, has no DNA to confirm it. The CDR3 has 13 residues. Germline loops: CDR1 MNHEY, CDR2 SMNVEV (reference sequence). CDR3 region: CASSFQGIGPLHF.

V gene TRBV7-6 combines with J gene TRBJ2-1; without DNA, the TCRdb call of TRBD2 cannot be checked. Germline lookup yields CDR1 SGHVS and CDR2 FNYEAQ. There are 15 residues in the CDR3. This CDR3 reads CASSPRTRGYNEQFF.

V and J are TRBV25-1 and TRBJ1-2; TCRdb returns TRBD1, unconfirmable since there is no DNA. CDR1 is MGHDK and CDR2 is SYGVNS in the germline V gene. The CDR3 has 16 amino acids. CDR3 in amino acids: CASSDPRVGQGDGYTF.

The chain links TRBV9 to TRBJ1-5. The CDR3 has 15 residues. Germline assignment: CDR1 SGDLS and CDR2 YYNGEE. CDR3 amino acids: CASGEGGEVNQPQHF.

This chain uses TRBV29-1 with TRBJ2-7; TCRdb outputs TRBD1, but without DNA this stays unchecked. The germline V gene encodes CDR1 SQVTM and CDR2 ANQGSEA. The CDR3 is made up of 14 amino acids. The CDR3 sequence is CSVEAPTGTYEQYF.

This chain uses TRBV7-2 with TRBJ2-4. This CDR3 is built from 15 residues. In germline, CDR1 is SGHTA, CDR2 FQGNSA. The CDR3 loop reads CASSLQPLAKNIQYF.

The chain carries TRBV7-9 and TRBJ1-2; TCRdb picks TRBD1, but there is no DNA to check that call. Germline V gene data show CDR1 as SEHNR and CDR2 as FQNEAQ (reference sequence). The CDR3 is made up of 15 amino acids. CDR3 sequence: CASSQKGQGVYGYTF.

V is TRBV7-2 and J is TRBJ2-2; TCRdb's D call, TRBD1, is unchecked because there is no DNA. Germline CDR1 reads SGHTA; CDR2 reads FQGNSA. The CDR3 runs to 15 residues. The CDR3 sequence is CASSVSGTRTGELFF.

The chain joins TRBV20-1 to TRBJ2-5; TCRdb's D call of TRBD2 is untestable without DNA. This CDR3 region has 13 residues. CDR1 is DFQATT, CDR2 SNEGSKA, per germline (reference sequence). CDR3 in amino acids: CSAEGTKQETQYF.

The chain combines TRBV4-3 with TRBJ2-1; TCRdb proposes TRBD2, but this gene call is untestable without DNA. The CDR3 loop spans 16 amino acids. Germline lookup yields CDR1 LGHNA and CDR2 YSLEER. CDR3: CASSQATAGGNNEQFF.

The chain recombines TRBV7-2 with TRBJ2-2; the D gene TCRdb calls, TRBD1, cannot be checked with no DNA. The CDR3 consists of 15 residues. CDR1 SGHTA and CDR2 FQGNSA come from the germline V gene. The CDR3 sequence is CASSLQVQGTGELFF.

V and J are TRBV12-3 or TRBV12-4 and TRBJ2-4. This CDR3 comprises 15 residues. CDR3 protein: CASSFECLAKNIQYF.

The CDR3 loop reads CSARDPTGNTYEQYF. The chain is built from TRBV20-1 and TRBJ2-7. Per the germline V gene, CDR1 is DFQATT and CDR2 is SNEGSKA (reference sequence). This CDR3 is built from 15 residues.